This TCR beta chain was found in a study of T-cell reconstitution after alpha-beta-depleted transplantation in children. The library targeted TCRbeta and was prepared with unique molecular identifiers. A single record per CDR3 protein comes from TCRdb applying MiXCR to the PCR reads. This sample has approximately 350,000 distinct CDR3 sequences, with approximately 12% found just once. V lost 5 bases and J lost 4, with 14 bases in between. Germline V lookup: CDR1 MNHEY, CDR2 SVGEGT. This CDR3 has 14 residues. This sequence was found in a human donor who donated a stem cell graft to a child with Fanconi anemia. The V gene is TRBV6-2 or TRBV6-3, the J gene TRBJ1-1; no firm D call. The sequences come from PBMCs, collected from the stem cell graft. CDR3 DNA: TGTGCCAGCAGTCCCTACCCCTCGACCACTGAAGCTTTCTTT. It is translated as CASSPYPSTTEAFF.